The TCR beta chain under discussion was sequenced for a study of metastatic and nonmetastatic thyroid tumors. Across the study: Across peripheral blood and tumor or nodule tissue samples taken from malignant and benign thyroid patients, the repertoires were compared with one another.

General study results and limits: Across blood and tumor, TCR beta diversity in malignant thyroid tumors was reportedly significantly higher than in benign nodules.

The entire patient cohort was treatment-naive prior to thyroid surgery. Per the original methods: The study took CDR3 differences across clinicopathological groups and made a distant-metastasis classifier for papillary thyroid cancer from them. TCRdb re-processed the PCR reads through MiXCR. TCRdb, not the original authors, processed these V and J calls. The sample contains about 38,000 clones, 20% to 30% of which appear only once. The CDR3 totals 15 residues. Trimming took 5 bases from V and 4 from J; bases not matched to a gene: 9. The germline V gene encodes CDR1 MNHNS and CDR2 SASEGT. This clone has only a few counts. The antigen remains unidentified.

The sequenced sample consisted of blood. The chain employs TRBV6-1 and TRBJ1-2, with 8 bases aligning to TRBD1. The sequence came from a female donor with papillary thyroid cancer or a benign thyroid nodule (not recorded which). Some clones in this sample may be carry-over from other donors' samples. The DNA for the CDR3 is TGTGCCAGCAGTACCAGGACAGGGCAAGCCTATGGCTACACCTTC. Translation gives CASSTRTGQAYGYTF.